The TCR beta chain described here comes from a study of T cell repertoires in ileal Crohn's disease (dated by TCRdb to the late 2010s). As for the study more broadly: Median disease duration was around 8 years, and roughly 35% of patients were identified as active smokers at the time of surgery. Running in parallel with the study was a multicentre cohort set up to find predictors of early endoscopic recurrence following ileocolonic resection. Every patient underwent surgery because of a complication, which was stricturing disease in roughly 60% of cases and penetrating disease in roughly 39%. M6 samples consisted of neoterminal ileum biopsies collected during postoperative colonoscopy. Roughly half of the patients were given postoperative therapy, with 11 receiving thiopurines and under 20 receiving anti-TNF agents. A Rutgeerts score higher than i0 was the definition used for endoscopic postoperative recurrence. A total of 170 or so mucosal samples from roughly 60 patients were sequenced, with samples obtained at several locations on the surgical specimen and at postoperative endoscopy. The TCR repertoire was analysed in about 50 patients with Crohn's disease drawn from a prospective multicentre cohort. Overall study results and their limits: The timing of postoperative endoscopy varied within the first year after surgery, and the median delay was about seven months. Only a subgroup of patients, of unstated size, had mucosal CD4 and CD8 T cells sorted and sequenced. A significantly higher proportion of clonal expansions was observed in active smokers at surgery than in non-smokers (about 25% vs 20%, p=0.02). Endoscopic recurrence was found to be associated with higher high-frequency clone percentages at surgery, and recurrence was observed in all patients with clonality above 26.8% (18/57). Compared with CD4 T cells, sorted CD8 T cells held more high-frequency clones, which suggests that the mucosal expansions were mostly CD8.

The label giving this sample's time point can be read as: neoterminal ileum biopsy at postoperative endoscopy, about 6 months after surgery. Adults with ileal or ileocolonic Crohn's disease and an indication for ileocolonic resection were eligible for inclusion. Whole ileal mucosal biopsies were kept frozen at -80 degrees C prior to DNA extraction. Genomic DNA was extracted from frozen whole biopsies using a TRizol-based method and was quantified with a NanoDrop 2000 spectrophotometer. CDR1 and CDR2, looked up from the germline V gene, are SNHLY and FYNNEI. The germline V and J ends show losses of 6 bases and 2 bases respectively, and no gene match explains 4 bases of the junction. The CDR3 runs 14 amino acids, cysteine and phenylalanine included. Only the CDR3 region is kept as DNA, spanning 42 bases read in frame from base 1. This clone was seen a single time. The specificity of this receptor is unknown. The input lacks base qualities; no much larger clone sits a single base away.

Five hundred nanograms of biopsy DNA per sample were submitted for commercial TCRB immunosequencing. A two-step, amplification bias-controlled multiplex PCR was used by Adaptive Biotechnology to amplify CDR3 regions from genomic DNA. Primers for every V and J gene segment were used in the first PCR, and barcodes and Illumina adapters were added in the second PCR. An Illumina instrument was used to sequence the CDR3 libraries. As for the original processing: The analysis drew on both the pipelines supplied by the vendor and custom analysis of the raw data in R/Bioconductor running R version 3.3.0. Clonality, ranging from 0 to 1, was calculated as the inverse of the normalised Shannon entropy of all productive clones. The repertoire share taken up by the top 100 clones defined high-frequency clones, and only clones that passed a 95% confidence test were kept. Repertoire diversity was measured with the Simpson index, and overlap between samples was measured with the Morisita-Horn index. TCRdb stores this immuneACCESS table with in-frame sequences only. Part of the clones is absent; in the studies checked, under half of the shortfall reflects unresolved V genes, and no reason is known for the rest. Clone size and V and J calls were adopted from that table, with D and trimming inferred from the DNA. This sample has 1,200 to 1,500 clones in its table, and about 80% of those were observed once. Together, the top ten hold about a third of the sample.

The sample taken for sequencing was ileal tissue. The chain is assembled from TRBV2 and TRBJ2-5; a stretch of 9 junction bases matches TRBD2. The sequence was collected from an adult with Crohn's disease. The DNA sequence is TGTGCCAGCAGGGCGGGGGGGATTCAAGAGACCCAGTACTTC. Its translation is CASRAGGIQETQYF. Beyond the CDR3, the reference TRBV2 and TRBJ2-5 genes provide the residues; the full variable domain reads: EPEVTQTPSHQVTQMGQEVILRCVPISNHLYFYWYRQILGQKVEFLVSFYNNEISEKSEIFDDQFSVERPDGSNFTLKIRSTKLEDSAMYFCASRAGGIQETQYFGPGTRLLVL.